This T cell receptor beta chain was observed in a study of T cell responses to AZD1222 COVID-19 vaccine. Broader study findings: CD4 TCRs covered the whole spike, strongest at regions 160-218 and 743-854. Among the donors, most were white British and more were female, and clonal diversity was possibly underestimated.

CDR1 and CDR2 (germline): SNHLY, FYNNEI. V shed 9 bases and J shed 0 bases, with 15 bases lying between them. The CDR3 totals 14 residues. Method: immunoSEQ multiplex PCR; TCRdb's copy keeps in-frame clones and lacks some. The sample lists over 100,000 clones; about 85% were seen once. Turning to this clone: The antigen is unknown.

The sample was peripheral blood, taken 28 days after the second AZD1222 dose. This TCR derives from an adult who received the AZD1222 COVID-19 vaccine. This chain connects TRBV2 to TRBJ2-7, with TRBD1 as a possible D gene (5 bases). CDR3 protein: CASALRQGSYEQYF. The CDR3 DNA reads TGTGCCAGTGCGCTACGCCAGGGCTCCTACGAGCAGTACTTC.